This entry lists 10 T cell receptor beta chains sequenced from one sample in a study of shared clonotypes between healthy human individuals. Positively selected for CCR7, the CD45RO-negative cells used as naive CD8 cells excluded terminally differentiated effector memory CD45RA+ cells. Clones were read by immunoSEQ multiplex PCR, and TCRdb kept only the in-frame ones, dropping some. Of hundreds of thousands of clones listed, around 92% are singletons. The sample taken for sequencing was naive CD8+ T cells sorted from blood. The receptors derive from a man aged 30-40 years in good health.

This chain connects TRBV6-1 to TRBJ1-5; D may be TRBD1 (5 bases). Per the germline V gene, CDR1 is MNHNS and CDR2 is SASEGT. The V end was cut by 0 bases, the J end by 2 bases, with 17 bases between. The CDR3 has 18 residues. The CDR3 bases are TGTGCCAGCAGTGAAGCAGGGGCACTCTCCCATGGCAATCAGCCCCAGCATTTT. It codes for CASSEAGALSHGNQPQHF.

J is TRBJ2-7 and V is TRBV5-5; possible D gene TRBD2, 5 bases. Germline CDR1 is SGHKS and CDR2 is YYEKEE (reference sequence). The CDR3 is made up of 13 amino acids. V was trimmed by 0 bases and J by 7 bases, leaving 11 bases between them. This chain's CDR3 is CASSLDSPGEQYF. The CDR3 nucleotides are TGTGCCAGCAGCTTGGACAGTCCGGGGGAGCAGTACTTC.

This clone was counted once. The chain joins TRBV7-3 to TRBJ2-1; the match to TRBD2 covers 9 bases. Per the germline V gene, CDR1 is SGHTA and CDR2 is FQGTGA. The ends lost 3 bases at V and 4 bases at J; junction bases unmatched: 4. The CDR3 is 15 amino acids. DNA of the CDR3: TGTGCCAGCAGCTTCGCGGGAGGGAGGTACAATGAGCAGTTCTTC. Translating it yields CASSFAGGRYNEQFF.

This sequence joins TRBV29-1 and TRBJ2-2; D remains ambiguous. Trimming pared 5 bases from V and 2 bases from J, leaving 9 bases between. The CDR3 sequence is 13 residues long. The germline V gene has CDR1 SQVTM and CDR2 ANQGSEA. CDR3: CSVIRTNTGELFF. The CDR3 coding sequence is TGCAGCGTTATCAGGACCAACACCGGGGAGCTGTTTTTT.

This chain connects TRBV7-8 to TRBJ2-7, with 13 bases aligning to TRBD2. The CDR3 spans 18 residues. Losses at the gene ends were 5 bases for V and 3 bases for J; bases not matched to a gene: 13. Germline CDR1 is SGHVS and CDR2 is FQNEAQ. The CDR3 DNA is TGTGCCAGCAGCACCCAGCCGGGACTAGCGGGGATCAACTACGAGCAGTACTTC. It yields the protein CASSTQPGLAGINYEQYF. Full variable domain (missing parts from reference TRBV7-8 and TRBJ2-7): GAGVSQSPRYKVAKRGQDVALRCDPISGHVSLFWYQQALGQGPEFLTYFQNEAQLDKSGLPSDRFFAERPEGSVSTLKIQRTQQEDSAVYLCASSTQPGLAGINYEQYFGPGTRLTVT.

The chain uses TRBV27 and TRBJ2-7; D is ambiguous. Germline V gene lookup returns CDR1 MNHEY and CDR2 SMNVEV (reference sequence). The CDR3 consists of 13 residues. V dropped 0 bases and J dropped 2 bases, with 5 bases sitting between them. Written as DNA, the CDR3 is TGTGCCAGCAGTTTATCGATCACCTACGAGCAGTACTTC. Protein: CASSLSITYEQYF.

V gene TRBV27 combines with J gene TRBJ2-7, with 8 nucleotides matching TRBD1. V gave up 6 bases and J gave up 4 bases; unmatched junction bases: 8. The CDR3 is 14 amino acids. Germline CDR1 MNHEY, CDR2 SMNVEV (reference sequence). CDR3 nucleotides: TGTGCCAGCAGGCCACAGGGGGGCCTGTACGAGCAGTACTTC. It specifies CASRPQGGLYEQYF.

This clone showed up just once. The V gene is TRBV7-9, the J gene TRBJ2-1, with D perhaps given as TRBD1 or TRBD2 (5 bases each). This CDR3 region has 16 residues. Trimming removed 5 bases from V and 1 base from J, with 15 bases in between. The germline CDR1 and CDR2 sequences are SEHNR and FQNEAQ (reference sequence). The CDR3 here is CASSGVGDQSYNEQFF. CDR3 DNA: TGTGCCAGCAGCGGTGTGGGGGACCAATCCTACAATGAGCAGTTCTTC. Full variable domain (remainder filled in from reference TRBV7-9 and TRBJ2-1): DTGVSQNPRHKITKRGQNVTFRCDPISEHNRLYWYRQTLGQGPEFLTYFQNEAQLEKSRLLSDRFSAERPKGSFSTLEIQRTEQGDSAMYLCASSGVGDQSYNEQFFGPGTRLTVL.

The V call is TRBV5-1, the J call TRBJ2-1, with D perhaps TRBD1 or TRBD2 (5 bases each). This CDR3 has 18 residues. Germline V gene sequence: CDR1 SGHRS, CDR2 YFSETQ. The ends were cut back, 2 bases at V and 8 bases at J, with 26 bases in the middle. CDR3 sequence reads: CASSLMGNRDPNFDEQFF. The CDR3 DNA follows: TGCGCCAGCAGCTTAATGGGTAACCGGGACCCCAATTTCGATGAGCAGTTCTTC.

CDR3 coding DNA: TGTGCCAGCAGCTCTAGGACCGAGAACTATGGCTACACCTTC. This gives the protein CASSSRTENYGYTF. This sequence joins TRBV5-4 and TRBJ1-2; D is uncertain. CDR1 SGHNT and CDR2 YYREEE come from the germline V gene (reference sequence). The CDR3 sequence is 14 residues long. The V gene lost 3 bases and the J gene lost 2 bases, with 11 bases spanning the gap.